This T cell receptor beta chain was recovered during a study of T-cell reconstitution after alpha-beta-depleted transplantation in children. The CDR3 is made up of 15 amino acids. Germline V lookup: CDR1 LGHNA, CDR2 YNFKEQ. Trimming cost V 0 bases and J 2 bases, with 10 bases left between them. The TCRbeta library incorporated unique molecular identifiers. A single record per CDR3 protein comes from TCRdb applying MiXCR to the PCR reads. The table shows 250,000 to 350,000 distinct CDR3 sequences, with almost 10% occurring only once. The sample consisted of PBMCs from the stem cell graft donor, taken from the stem cell graft. This clonotype was obtained from a human donor who donated a stem cell graft to a child with SCID. The chain is built from TRBV4-2 and TRBJ1-2, with no clear D. For the CDR3, the DNA is TGTGCCAGCAGCCAAGATCCTGACGGCAACTATGGCTACACCTTC. Protein: CASSQDPDGNYGYTF.